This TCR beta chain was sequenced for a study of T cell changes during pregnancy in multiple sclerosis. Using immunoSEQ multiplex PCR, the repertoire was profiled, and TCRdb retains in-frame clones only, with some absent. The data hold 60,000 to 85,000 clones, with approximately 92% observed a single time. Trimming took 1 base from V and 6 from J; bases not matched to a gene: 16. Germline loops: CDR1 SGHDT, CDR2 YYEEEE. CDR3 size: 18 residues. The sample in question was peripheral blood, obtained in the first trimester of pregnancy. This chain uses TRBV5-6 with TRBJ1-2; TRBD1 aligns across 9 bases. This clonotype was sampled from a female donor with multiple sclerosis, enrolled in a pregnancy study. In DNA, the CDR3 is TGTGCCAGCAGCTTGTTCGCCGTACAGGGGGCTGTTCAGCATGGCTACACCTTC. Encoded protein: CASSLFAVQGAVQHGYTF.